The 11 T cell receptor beta chains below all came from one sample that was sequenced in a study of low-dose radiotherapy and immunotherapy resistance in tumors. cDNA synthesis used a TRAV/TRBV-specific primer set for both chains. The authors ran around 19 PCR cycles to amplify TCRs with a constant-region primer and V-primer adapter. Via MiXCR, TCRdb re-called the reads, giving one row per CDR3 protein. The sample consists of roughly 76,000 distinct CDR3 sequences, 15% to 20% of them appearing once. As for time point: before trial treatment. This specimen was PBMCs, taken before treatment. The receptors here all came from a male donor with prostate cancer.

The chain is built from TRBV28 and TRBJ2-7, with 7 bases identical to TRBD2. CDR3 length: 12 amino acids. Germline V gives CDR1 MDHEN, CDR2 SYDVKM. The trim removed 7 bases at V and 3 bases at J, leaving 3 bases unmatched. CDR3 sequence reads: CASIGGGYEQYF. The DNA of the CDR3 is TGTGCCAGCATTGGGGGGGGCTACGAGCAGTACTTC.

This clonotype was observed at least ten times. The chain recombines TRBV4-3 with TRBJ2-4; D gene ambiguous. Trimming removed 5 bases at V and 1 base at J, with 12 bases between. The CDR3 length is 15 residues. Germline V gives CDR1 LGHNA, CDR2 YSLEER. This chain's CDR3 is CASSEASRAKNIQYF. The CDR3 DNA follows: TGCGCCAGCAGCGAGGCTTCTCGTGCCAAAAACATTCAGTACTTC.

This clonotype was recorded many times. The V and J genes are TRBV5-1 and TRBJ2-7, with D uncertain. Trimming removed 1 base from V and 0 bases from J, with 5 bases in between. The CDR3 spans 13 residues. The germline V gene encodes CDR1 SGHRS and CDR2 YFSETQ. The CDR3 region is CASSLTASYEQYF. Written as DNA, the CDR3 is TGCGCCAGCAGCTTGACAGCCTCCTACGAGCAGTACTTC. The entire variable domain, with the rest obtained from reference TRBV5-1 and TRBJ2-7, is as follows: KAGVTQTPRYLIKTRGQQVTLSCSPISGHRSVSWYQQTPGQGLQFLFEYFSETQRNKGNFPGRFSGRQFSNSRSEMNVSTLELGDSALYLCASSLTASYEQYFGPGTRLTVT.

This clonotype rates as medium-sized. The chain has TRBV6-5 and TRBJ2-1; maybe TRBD2 (6 bases). The ends were cut back, 6 bases at V and 12 bases at J, with 18 bases in the middle. The CDR3 spans 13 residues. CDR1 and CDR2 from the germline V gene are MNHEY and SVGAGI. This chain's CDR3 is CASSPRLVYGQFF. CDR3 in DNA: TGTGCCAGCAGCCCCAGACTAGTTTATGGGCAGTTCTTC.

In its sample, this clonotype was seen many times. This chain connects TRBV29-1 to TRBJ2-1; 7 bases are a match to TRBD1. J lost 6 bases, V lost 3 bases, and 11 bases had no gene match. The germline V gene has CDR1 SQVTM and CDR2 ANQGSEA. The CDR3 is 15 amino acids. The CDR3 nucleotides read TGCAGCGTTGATACGAGCAGGGGGTCCAGCAATGAGCAGTTCTTC. As protein: CSVDTSRGSSNEQFF.

This clonotype came up a few times. The chain employs TRBV28 and TRBJ2-3, with 7 bases identical to TRBD2. CDR1 is MDHEN and CDR2 is SYDVKM in the germline V gene. V shed 7 bases and J 9 bases; nucleotides not matched to a gene: 10. The CDR3 sequence is 13 residues long. As DNA, the CDR3 is TGTGCCAGCATGTCTAGCGGAGCCCGGACGCAGTATTTT. It is translated as CASMSSGARTQYF.

This clonotype was counted ten times or more. The chain uses TRBV5-1 and TRBJ1-3; 8 bases line up with TRBD1. This CDR3 region has 15 residues. From germline, CDR1 is SGHRS and CDR2 YFSETQ. Trimming at V came to 3 bases and at J to 2 bases, leaving 4 bases not matched to a gene. The CDR3 sequence is CASSSDRVAGNTIYF. DNA of the CDR3: TGCGCCAGCAGCTCGGACAGGGTGGCTGGAAACACCATATATTTT.

About this clonotype: This likely stems from a read error, as it lies one base from a far larger clone. V gene TRBV11-1 combines with J gene TRBJ1-2; D is uncertain. The CDR3 runs to 16 residues. Germline V gene data show CDR1 as SGHAT and CDR2 as FQDESV (reference sequence). The germline V and J ends were trimmed by 5 bases and 4 bases, with 20 bases remaining between them. The CDR3 region is CASSHIVRESGYGYTF. Here the CDR3 DNA reads TGTGCCAGCAGCCACATCGTCAGAGAATCTGGCTATGGCTACACCTTC. Together with reference TRBV11-1 and TRBJ1-2, the CDR3 gives the full variable domain: EAEVAQSPRYKITEKSQAVAFWCDPISGHATLYWYRQILGQGPELLVQFQDESVVDDSQLPKDRFSAERLKGVDSTLKIQPAELGDSAMYLCASSHIVRESGYGYTFGSGTRLTVV.

This clonotype was detected many times. The V gene is TRBV6-5, the J gene TRBJ2-3; D is undetermined. Germline CDR1 and CDR2: MNHEY and SVGAGI. The CDR3 has 14 residues. Trimming pared 0 bases from V and 3 bases from J, leaving 7 bases between. CDR3 DNA sequence: TGTGCCAGCAGTTACTCGGGCGAGACAGATACGCAGTATTTT. Translating gives CASSYSGETDTQYF.

This clonotype has ten or more counts. The CDR3, as DNA: TGTGCCAGTAGTATAGAAATAGCGGGGGGACCCTACAATGAGCAGTTCTTC. This encodes CASSIEIAGGPYNEQFF. The V gene is TRBV19, the J gene TRBJ2-1; TRBD2 agrees at 10 bases. This CDR3 has 17 residues. Trimming cost V 0 bases and J 2 bases; bases outside gene matches: 4. Germline CDR1 and CDR2: LNHDA and SQIVND (reference sequence).

This clonotype was found many times. The chain recombines TRBV19 with TRBJ1-4; D gene unclear. This CDR3 is 14 amino acids long. Trimming shortened V by 3 bases and J by 5 bases, and 10 bases separated the two germline ends. Germline CDR1 is LNHDA and CDR2 is SQIVND (reference sequence). The CDR3 sequence: CASSMRQANEKLFF. In DNA form, the CDR3 reads TGTGCCAGTAGTATGAGGCAGGCAAATGAAAAACTGTTTTTT.